Listed below are T cell receptor beta chains from one sample, sequenced in a study of blood T cell repertoires in COVID-19. The method was immunoSEQ multiplex PCR; TCRdb's version includes in-frame clones alone and lacks a portion of them. Of 100,000 to 120,000 clones in the sample, roughly 82% were seen once. Sequenced material: peripheral blood. The receptors originated from a woman in her sixties or seventies with acute or convalescent COVID-19. The CDR3 runs from the conserved cysteine through the conserved F or W. D genes are given only for firm matches. Some rows have no size entry. The others give once, few or many, or a class for an expanded clone.

cdr3_length	v_call	d_call	clone_size	j_call	cdr3_nt	cdr3_aa
12	TRBV10-3	TRBD1	few	TRBJ1-2	TGTGCCATTTTTACAGGGGTAAATGGCTACACCTTC	CAIFTGVNGYTF
11	TRBV30	.	once	TRBJ1-2	TGTGCCTGGAGGGACATTTACGGCTACACCTTC	CAWRDIYGYTF
16	TRBV9	TRBD1	.	TRBJ2-2	TGTGCCAGCAGCATCGGACAGGGGGCTGGAACCGGGGAGCTGTTTTTT	CASSIGQGAGTGELFF
13	TRBV19	.	.	TRBJ1-5	TGTGCCAGTAGTATATCCCTGTCGAGGGCCCAGCATTTT	CASSISLSRAQHF
15	TRBV3-1/TRBV3-2	.	.	TRBJ1-1	TGTGCCAGCAGCCAAGGGTCACAGGGCCCCGGTGAAGCTTTCTTT	CASSQGSQGPGEAFF
14	TRBV15	.	.	TRBJ1-5	TGTGCCACCAGCAGAGAGGGAGCCAATCAGCCCCAGCATTTT	CATSREGANQPQHF
19	TRBV3-1/TRBV3-2	.	.	TRBJ2-3	TGTGCCAGCAGCCAAGACGCTCCCGTCGCACTAGGATGGGTAGATACGCAGTATTTT	CASSQDAPVALGWVDTQYF
15	TRBV28	.	.	TRBJ2-2	TGTGCCAGCAGTTTCCGACCGGGAAACACCGGGGAGCTGTTTTTT	CASSFRPGNTGELFF
16	TRBV7-9	.	.	TRBJ1-1	TGTGCCAGCAGCCTCCCGCGACAGGAACCGAACACTGAAGCTTTCTTT	CASSLPRQEPNTEAFF
15	TRBV15	TRBD1	.	TRBJ2-7	TGTGCCACCAGCAGAGGCCGACAGGGAACCTCCGAGCAGTACTTC	CATSRGRQGTSEQYF
14	TRBV7-3	TRBD1	.	TRBJ1-6	TGTGCCAGCAGCCTACAGGGGGCGAGTTCACCCCTCCACTTT	CASSLQGASSPLHF
13	TRBV29-1	TRBD1	few	TRBJ2-2	TGCAGCGGTGACAGGGGAAACACCGGGGAGCTGTTTTTT	CSGDRGNTGELFF
15	TRBV5-4	.	.	TRBJ2-5	TGTGCCAGCAGGGCCGGGCTTGGGGAGTCGGAGACCCAGTACTTC	CASRAGLGESETQYF
14	TRBV6-2/TRBV6-3	.	.	TRBJ2-7	TGTGCCAGCAGTTATTGGGGGCGCCAGTACGAGCAGTACTTC	CASSYWGRQYEQYF
15	TRBV5-1	TRBD1	.	TRBJ1-2	TGCGCCAGCAGCTTGGGGGACAGGGACAACTATGGCTACACCTTC	CASSLGDRDNYGYTF
14	TRBV28	.	.	TRBJ2-7	TGTGCCAGCAGTTCCAGGGGAACCTTCTACGAGCAGTACTTC	CASSSRGTFYEQYF
14	TRBV6-5	.	.	TRBJ1-2	TGTGCCAGCAGAGATCCTTCAGGGAACTATGGCTACACCTTC	CASRDPSGNYGYTF
17	TRBV9	TRBD2	.	TRBJ2-3	TGTGCCAGCAGCGACTGGGGCCTAGAGCGGGGGCGAGATACGCAGTATTTT	CASSDWGLERGRDTQYF
16	TRBV3-1/TRBV3-2	.	.	TRBJ1-5	TGTGCCAGCAGCCCCTCCGGGACACTTAGCAATCAGCCCCAGCATTTT	CASSPSGTLSNQPQHF
16	TRBV11-3	.	.	TRBJ1-2	TGTGCCAGCAGCTTAGGGGAGGGCCAGCTGAACTATGGCTACACCTTC	CASSLGEGQLNYGYTF
13	TRBV12-3/TRBV12-4	TRBD1	.	TRBJ1-5	TGTGCCAGCAGTCGACAGGGAGATCAGCCCCAGCATTTT	CASSRQGDQPQHF
14	TRBV4-2	.	.	TRBJ1-2	TGTGCCAGCAGCCAAGATAAGGGGACTCGTGGCTACACCTTC	CASSQDKGTRGYTF
14	TRBV7-9	TRBD1	.	TRBJ1-2	TGTGCCAGCAGCGGGGGACAGTTTAACTATGGCTACACCTTC	CASSGGQFNYGYTF
17	TRBV10-3	TRBD2	.	TRBJ2-5	TGTGCCATCAGTGATCATAGGGCTAGCGGAGCCCAAGAGACCCAGTACTTC	CAISDHRASGAQETQYF
13	TRBV7-9	.	few	TRBJ2-1	TGTGCCAGCAGCTCCGGCCGGTCGGGTGAGCAGTTCTTC	CASSSGRSGEQFF
15	TRBV11-3	.	.	TRBJ1-1	TGTGCCAGCAGCTTCCCGGGGGGGGGAGGCACTGAAGCTTTCTTT	CASSFPGGGGTEAFF
16	TRBV2	TRBD2	once	TRBJ2-2	TGTGCCAGCAGTGAGAGGCCCTGGACTAGCGGGGGGGAGCTGTTTTTT	CASSERPWTSGGELFF